This T cell receptor (beta chain) is drawn from a study of blood T cell repertoires in COVID-19. Study-level information: From the United States, Italy and Spain came samples of acute and convalescent COVID-19.

This CDR3 is built from 14 residues. With 3 bases removed from V and 4 bases from J, the gap between germline ends came to 12 bases. Germline V gene data show CDR1 as SGHAT and CDR2 as FQNNGV. Method: immunoSEQ multiplex PCR; TCRdb's copy keeps in-frame clones and lacks some. The sample consists of 70,000 to 75,000 clones, 90% of them appearing once. The gene calls are TRBV11-2 and TRBJ1-1; the D gene is possibly TRBD1 (6 bases). The sample taken for sequencing was peripheral blood. This clonotype originated in a woman under 30 with acute or convalescent COVID-19. The CDR3 here is CASSFGRGSTEAFF. CDR3 nucleotide sequence: TGTGCCAGCAGCTTCGGGAGGGGGAGCACTGAAGCTTTCTTT.